This record concerns one TCR beta chain sequence. This entry belongs to a study of blood T cell repertoires in COVID-19. Study background: T cells, B-cell-depleted T cells, or PBMCs supplied cDNA or gDNA.

Germline V gene data show CDR1 as SGHTA and CDR2 as FQGNSA. This CDR3 spans 16 amino acids. The trim removed 0 bases at V and 2 bases at J, leaving 5 bases unmatched. Sequenced by immunoSEQ multiplex PCR; TCRdb stores in-frame clones only, minus some. The table lists approximately 81,000 clones, roughly four fifths of them singletons. Sequenced: peripheral blood. This clonotype originated in a human donor in a cohort sampled during active COVID-19. The rearrangement joins TRBV7-2 to TRBJ2-7; 9 bases are a match to TRBD2. CDR3 nucleotide sequence: TGTGCCAGCAGCTTAGCGGCTAGCGGGGCCCCCTACGAGCAGTACTTC. Translation gives CASSLAASGAPYEQYF.